The 10 T cell receptor beta chains reported below all come from one sample, sequenced in a study of T cells in Graves' hyperthyroidism and ophthalmopathy. The investigators amplified TCR beta CDR3 regions from RNA transcripts. HTBI primers were employed in a first-round RT-PCR of the TCR CDR3. TCRdb fed the multiplex PCR reads into MiXCR, producing one record per CDR3 protein. The repertoire includes around 600,000 distinct CDR3 sequences, about 15% of them detected once, and approximately 12% sits in the top ten. The sequenced sample consisted of blood. The receptors shown here come from a woman between 45 and 65 years old with Graves' ophthalmopathy.

This clonotype has at least ten counts. The chain recombines TRBV20-1 with TRBJ2-1; possibly TRBD2 for D (6 bases). This CDR3 has 15 amino acids. Germline V gives CDR1 DFQATT, CDR2 SNEGSKA (reference sequence). The ends were cut back, 1 base at V and 7 bases at J, with 17 bases in the middle. CDR3 nucleotide sequence: TGCAGTGCTAGAGCGTCACTAGCAAATGGTAATGAGCAGTTCTTC. Translated, it gives CSARASLANGNEQFF.

The chain carries TRBV5-5 and TRBJ2-1; the D is unclear. The CDR3 has 12 amino acids. V shed 4 bases and J shed 9 bases, with 11 bases lying between them. Per the germline V gene, CDR1 is SGHKS and CDR2 is YYEKEE (reference sequence). CDR3 nucleotides: TGTGCCAGCAGCAAAACTTTTTCTGAGCAGTTCTTC. Translating it yields CASSKTFSEQFF.

For this clonotype: One junction end does not reproduce the germline sequence, and a read error may be involved. The rearrangement links TRBV10-2 to TRBJ2-5, with TRBD2 matching 10 bases. Germline V gene sequence: CDR1 WSHSY, CDR2 SAAADI. The CDR3 spans 13 residues. This CDR3 is CASKLAGAEAQYF. The CDR3 DNA reads as TGCGCCAGCAAGCTAGCGGGGGCAGAGGCCCAGTACTTC.

There are many counts of this clonotype. The genes are TRBV28 and TRBJ1-1; 8 positions agree with TRBD1. Looked up from germline, CDR1 is MDHEN and CDR2 is SYDVKM. J gave up 7 bases and V 5 bases, and 9 bases lay outside the gene matches. The CDR3 has 14 residues. This CDR3 is CASSEDRVDDEAFF. In DNA form, the CDR3 reads TGTGCCAGCAGTGAGGACAGGGTGGACGATGAAGCTTTCTTT.

In its sample, this clonotype was seen many times. This chain joins TRBV7-3 and TRBJ2-3, with 15 bases identical to TRBD2. J was trimmed by 3 bases and V by 0 bases; bases with no gene match: 1. CDR3 length equals 17 residues. Germline loops: CDR1 SGHTA, CDR2 FQGTGA. The CDR3 DNA reads TGTGCCAGCAGCTTAACGGGGACTAGCGGGAGGACAGATACGCAGTATTTT. As protein: CASSLTGTSGRTDTQYF.

This clonotype was detected many times. This chain uses TRBV27 with TRBJ2-6; TRBD1 agrees at 11 bases. The CDR3 totals 19 residues. Per the germline V gene, CDR1 is MNHEY and CDR2 is SMNVEV (reference sequence). The V segment lost 6 bases and the J segment 3 bases; nucleotides outside the gene matches: 13. CDR3 DNA: TGTGCCAGCAGCTCCCTAGGACAGGGGGCCCGAGATGGGGCCAACGTCCTGACTTTC. Its protein product is CASSSLGQGARDGANVLTF.

Ten or more counts support this clonotype. CDR3 region: CASSLIPAGGDNEQFF. Here the CDR3 DNA reads TGCGCCAGCAGCTTGATCCCAGCGGGAGGGGATAATGAGCAGTTCTTC. This rearrangement joins TRBV5-1 to TRBJ2-1, with TRBD2 identical over 10 bases. Trimming took 1 base from V and 7 from J; bases not matched to a gene: 8. The CDR3 is 16 residues long. CDR1 SGHRS and CDR2 YFSETQ come from the germline V gene.

This clonotype was detected ten times or more. This sequence joins TRBV7-3 and TRBJ2-2; a weak D match, TRBD1 (6 bases). CDR1 and CDR2 (germline): SGHTA, FQGTGA. V dropped 0 bases and J dropped 4 bases, with 12 bases sitting between them. The CDR3 totals 16 residues. The CDR3 spells CASSLTMGHSTGELFF. CDR3 in DNA: TGTGCCAGCAGCTTAACGATGGGACACAGCACCGGGGAGCTGTTTTTT.

This clonotype occurred many times. The chain carries TRBV5-1 and TRBJ2-3; the match to TRBD1 covers 7 bases. Per germline, CDR1 SGHRS and CDR2 YFSETQ. V dropped 2 bases and J dropped 6; count of bases not matched to a gene: 18. CDR3 length equals 18 residues. CDR3 in DNA: TGCGCCAGCAGCTTTGAACCCTGGGGACAGTTTAAGTTCGATACGCAGTATTTT. Its protein product is CASSFEPWGQFKFDTQYF.

There are many counts of this clonotype. The chain recombines TRBV10-3 with TRBJ2-7; 9 bases map to TRBD1. The CDR3 contains 14 residues. Germline loops: CDR1 ENHRY, CDR2 SYGVKD. The trim removed 7 bases at V and 5 bases at J, leaving 9 bases unmatched. CDR3 residues: CAITRDRDYHEQYF. CDR3 bases: TGTGCCATCACCCGGGACAGGGATTACCACGAGCAGTACTTC.